Presented here are 4 T cell receptor beta chains from one specimen sequenced in a study of control samples from healthy donors and cancer patients. Method: immunoSEQ multiplex PCR; TCRdb's copy keeps in-frame clones and lacks some. This sample has some 130,000 clones, with approximately 88% found just once. The material sequenced was blood. Every receptor here comes from a man aged 35-49 years in good health.

This clone was seen just once. This chain connects TRBV11-3 to TRBJ1-5; D uncertain. The germline gives CDR1 SGHNT, CDR2 YENEEA. The length of the CDR3 is 14 residues. Deletions cut 1 base from V and 3 bases from J, with 7 bases between. The CDR3 spells CASSLGHHNQPQHF. The CDR3 region has the DNA TGTGCCAGCAGCTTAGGGCATCACAATCAGCCCCAGCATTTT.

The CDR3 sequence is CAWKLNNNSPLHF. CDR3 bases: TGTGCCTGGAAACTGAATAATAATTCACCCCTCCACTTT. The chain uses TRBV30 and TRBJ1-6; unclear D gene. Trimming removed 4 bases from V and 5 bases from J, with 9 bases in between. Germline CDR1 is GTSNPN and CDR2 is SVGIG (reference sequence). This CDR3 spans 13 amino acids.

This CDR3 reads CASMFTLAGYTF. The CDR3 DNA reads TGTGCCAGCATGTTTACCCTAGCTGGCTACACCTTC. The rearrangement links TRBV21-1 to TRBJ1-2. TRBV21-1 is a pseudogene locus. The CDR3 totals 12 residues.

The CDR3 sequence is CASSLATEQFF. CDR3 nucleotides: TGTGCCAGCAGCTTAGCGACAGAGCAGTTCTTC. V gene TRBV11-1 combines with J gene TRBJ2-1; no firm D call. V lost 0 bases to trimming and J lost 10 bases, with 4 bases between them. The germline gives CDR1 SGHAT, CDR2 FQDESV (reference sequence). The CDR3 loop spans 11 amino acids.